This entry is about one TCR beta chain. This clone was recorded once. The antigen it recognizes is unknown. Nothing much larger sits one base from this clone, and base qualities are not available. The CDR3 goes from the cysteine to the phenylalanine over 16 residues. Solely the CDR3 DNA is kept, with 48 bases framed from the first base. Unmatched junction bases come to 6, with V trimmed by 6 bases and J by 0 bases. The germline V gene specifies SNHLY as CDR1 and FYNNEI as CDR2. The sample is drawn from a study of control samples from healthy donors and cancer patients (dated by TCRdb to the early 2020s). Receptors were amplified or captured by the immunoSEQ multiplex PCR assay. TCRdb obtained this table from immuneACCESS and retained in-frame rearrangements with V and J assigned. These tables miss some clones; where compared with another copy, unresolved V genes account for less than half of the shortfall, and the remainder is unexplained. This sample lists approximately 50,000 clones; approximately 92% were detected once. The ten largest make up roughly 0.8% of the sample.

The sequence derives from a man aged 25-45 years with colorectal cancer. The chain couples TRBV2 to TRBJ2-7, with TRBD2 identical over 12 junction bases. Specimen: PBMCs. The CDR3 amino acid sequence is: CASRSSGGVFSYEQYF. The DNA sequence is given as TGTGCCAGCAGGTCTAGCGGGGGGGTCTTCTCCTACGAGCAGTACTTC.